Listed here is a single T cell receptor beta chain. The data derive from a study of technical replicates of blood from four donors. The CDR3 totals 18 residues. Germline V gene data show CDR1 as SGHRS and CDR2 as YFSETQ. V was clipped by 4 bases and J by 5 bases; unmatched bases: 15. Here immunoSEQ multiplex PCR was the method, and the copy in TCRdb shows in-frame clones only, minus some. Of fewer than 110,000 clones in the sample, 96% are singletons; the top ten hold roughly 0.19%. The TCR comes from a human donor in good health. Sample: T cells isolated from PBMCs. The chain is built from TRBV5-1 and TRBJ2-3, with 11 bases that match TRBD1. The CDR3 loop reads CASSVGQGEYTRGDTQYF. The CDR3 DNA is TGCGCCAGCAGCGTGGGACAGGGGGAGTACACGAGGGGAGATACGCAGTATTTT.